The 24 T cell receptor beta chains below were found in one sample sequenced in a study of blood T cell repertoires in COVID-19. Only in-frame clones appear in the TCRdb table, and some are missing; sequencing was by immunoSEQ multiplex PCR. The data show under 200,000 clones, nearly 85% seen once. The source material was peripheral blood. These receptors were taken from a woman aged 25 to 45 with acute or convalescent COVID-19.

V is TRBV4-2 and J is TRBJ1-2; tentatively, D is TRBD1 (5 bases). CDR3 length: 16 amino acids. The V gene's germline CDR1 is LGHNA and CDR2 YNFKEQ. V lost 3 bases to trimming and J lost 6 bases, with 20 bases between them. CDR3 in amino acids: CASSHQTDSLKDGYTF. The DNA of the CDR3 is TGTGCCAGCAGCCACCAAACCGACAGCCTGAAGGATGGCTACACCTTC.

J is TRBJ2-1 and V is TRBV28; D is possibly TRBD2 (7 bases). V lost 3 bases to trimming and J lost 7 bases, with 19 bases between them. This CDR3 is 16 amino acids long. Germline V gene sequence: CDR1 MDHEN, CDR2 SYDVKM. As DNA, the CDR3 is TGTGCCAGCAGTTTCCCGGGGGGCGAACGGCAAAATGAGCAGTTCTTC. It codes for CASSFPGGERQNEQFF.

The genes are TRBV18 and TRBJ1-2; 10 bases line up with TRBD1. This CDR3 region has 17 residues. CDR1 and CDR2 (germline): KGHSH, LQKENI. J was trimmed by 2 bases and V by 0 bases; bases with no gene match: 6. CDR3 residues: CASSPPGTGVTNYGYTF. The CDR3 DNA sequence: TGTGCCAGCTCACCACCTGGGACAGGGGTTACCAACTATGGCTACACCTTC.

This clone was observed a single time. This chain links TRBV4-3 with TRBJ2-5; a weak D match, TRBD2 (5 bases). The CDR3 spans 14 residues. CDR1 and CDR2 (germline): LGHNA, YSLEER. Trimming took 0 bases from V and 3 from J, leaving 8 bases between them. The CDR3 region has the DNA TGCGCCAGCAGCCAAGAAACGGGAAAAGAGACCCAGTACTTC. This translates into CASSQETGKETQYF.

This clone was seen a single time. V gene TRBV6-2 or TRBV6-3 combines with J gene TRBJ2-2; D may be TRBD1 (5 bases). The length of the CDR3 is 15 residues. Germline CDR1 and CDR2: MNHEY and SVGEGT. Trimming removed 4 bases at V and 1 base at J, with 10 bases between. CDR3 nucleotides: TGTGCCAGCAGTTTCGTGGGGCGGAACACCGGGGAGCTGTTTTTT. It translates to CASSFVGRNTGELFF.

This clone was recorded many times. The chain carries TRBV6-1 and TRBJ1-4; no firm D call. Germline CDR1 is MNHNS and CDR2 is SASEGT. This CDR3 is 16 amino acids long. V was shortened by 1 base and J by 5 bases, with 14 bases between the two germline ends. CDR3 nucleotides: TGTGCCAGCAGTGAAGTAGTAGGGAGAGGGAATGAAAAACTGTTTTTT. It specifies CASSEVVGRGNEKLFF.

The rearrangement uses TRBV29-1 and TRBJ2-5; TRBD2 matches at 7 bases. There are 12 residues in the CDR3. V lost 4 bases to trimming and J lost 5 bases; unmatched junction nucleotides: 4. Germline V lookup: CDR1 SQVTM, CDR2 ANQGSEA. The CDR3, as DNA: TGCAGCGTTGTGGCGGGAGCGGAGACCCAGTACTTC. It yields the protein CSVVAGAETQYF.

The chain combines TRBV6-1 with TRBJ2-4; 8 bases are shared with TRBD1. V shed 1 base, J shed 3 bases, and the junction held 5 bases outside the gene matches. Germline values: CDR1 MNHNS, CDR2 SASEGT. This CDR3 contains 16 residues. The CDR3 DNA follows: TGTGCCAGCAGTGAAGGACAGGGGTGGGACAAAAACATTCAGTACTTC. Residues: CASSEGQGWDKNIQYF.

The J gene is TRBJ1-5, the V gene TRBV6-2 or TRBV6-3; 11 bases fit TRBD1. V lost 4 bases and J lost 7; bases outside the gene matches: 9. The CDR3 has 16 residues. Germline values: CDR1 MNHEY, CDR2 SVGEGT. CDR3 region: CASSSRTGGIYQPQHF. In DNA form, the CDR3 reads TGTGCCAGCAGTTCCAGGACAGGGGGCATATACCAGCCCCAGCATTTT.

The rearrangement links TRBV9 to TRBJ1-2, with 8 bases that match TRBD1. Trimming at V came to 2 bases and at J to 4 bases, leaving 4 bases not matched to a gene. This CDR3 comprises 14 residues. Germline CDR1 reads SGDLS; CDR2 reads YYNGEE. The CDR3 nucleotides are TGTGCCAGCAGCGTCGGACAGGGTTCCTATGGCTACACCTTC. This translates into CASSVGQGSYGYTF. The full variable domain, its missing parts supplied by reference TRBV9 and TRBJ1-2, is DSGVTQTPKHLITATGQRVTLRCSPRSGDLSVYWYQQSLDQGLQFLIQYYNGEERAKGNILERFSAQQFPDLHSELNLSSLELGDSALYFCASSVGQGSYGYTFGSGTRLTVV.

This chain uses TRBV2 with TRBJ1-1; 7 bases align to TRBD1. The CDR3 covers 16 residues. Germline V gives CDR1 SNHLY, CDR2 FYNNEI. V shed 3 bases and J 1 base; nucleotides not matched to a gene: 8. The CDR3 DNA reads TGTGCCAGCAGTGACCTCAGACAGGGCCCGAACACTGAAGCTTTCTTT. Amino acid sequence: CASSDLRQGPNTEAFF.

This chain links TRBV11-1 with TRBJ2-7; no reliable D call. Germline CDR1 SGHAT, CDR2 FQDESV (reference sequence). The V end was cut by 1 base, the J end by 0 bases, with 10 bases between. The length of the CDR3 is 15 residues. Here the CDR3 reads CASSLVPGSSYEQYF. The DNA for the CDR3 is TGTGCCAGCAGCTTAGTTCCGGGTTCCTCCTACGAGCAGTACTTC.

The chain links TRBV27 to TRBJ1-5; tentative D call: TRBD1 (6 bases). The ends were cut back, 5 bases at V and 7 bases at J, with 18 bases in the middle. This CDR3 spans 15 amino acids. CDR1 and CDR2 from the germline V gene are MNHEY and SMNVEV (reference sequence). CDR3 sequence (DNA): TGTGCCAGCAGTCCTACAGGGTCCGCCAGACAGCCCCAGCATTTT. It translates to CASSPTGSARQPQHF.

This clone came up a few times. The chain links TRBV7-9 to TRBJ2-3, with 9 nucleotides matching TRBD2. Germline loops: CDR1 SEHNR, CDR2 FQNEAQ (reference sequence). The V segment lost 1 base and the J segment 1 base; nucleotides outside the gene matches: 0. The CDR3 sequence is 15 residues long. CDR3 in amino acids: CASSLVAGGTDTQYF. The CDR3 DNA sequence: TGTGCCAGCAGCTTAGTAGCGGGAGGCACAGATACGCAGTATTTT.

V and J are TRBV28 and TRBJ1-2, with 8 nucleotides matching TRBD1. Germline CDR1 MDHEN, CDR2 SYDVKM. This CDR3 has 13 amino acids. V was pared by 5 bases and J by 7 bases, with 6 bases of the junction left unmatched. CDR3 bases: TGTGCCAGCAGTCCTCGGGACAGGAGTGGCTACACCTTC. Protein: CASSPRDRSGYTF.

Only one count was recorded for this clone. The V gene is TRBV5-6, the J gene TRBJ1-2; TRBD1 might be the D (5 bases). V shed 5 bases and J shed 6 bases, with 14 bases lying between them. Germline loops: CDR1 SGHDT, CDR2 YYEEEE. The CDR3 runs to 13 residues. The CDR3, as DNA: TGTGCCAGCAGTTCAGGGCGAAGCGATGGCTACACCTTC. This sequence encodes CASSSGRSDGYTF.

CDR3 sequence (DNA): TGTGCCAGCAGCTTAGGGGACAGGGCCACTGAAGCTTTCTTT. Encoded protein: CASSLGDRATEAFF. This chain joins TRBV7-2 and TRBJ1-1; TRBD1 agrees at 9 bases. The germline CDR1 and CDR2 sequences are SGHTA and FQGNSA. V lost 1 base and J lost 4; bases outside the gene matches: 1. CDR3 size: 14 residues.

This clone was counted once. The chain employs TRBV5-1 and TRBJ1-5; tentatively, D is TRBD1 (6 bases). V lost 2 bases and J lost 4, with 10 bases in between. The germline V gene encodes CDR1 SGHRS and CDR2 YFSETQ. The CDR3 loop spans 14 amino acids. CDR3 nucleotides: TGCGCCAGCAGCTTCGGGACACCAAATCAGCCCCAGCATTTT. Translated: CASSFGTPNQPQHF.

The chain joins TRBV28 to TRBJ1-3; the D gene is possibly TRBD1 (6 bases). The CDR3 spans 14 residues. Trimming took off 10 bases at V and 3 bases at J, with 16 bases between the two ends. CDR1 is MDHEN, CDR2 SYDVKM, per germline. CDR3 DNA: TGTGCCACCGAGGGGGGGGGCAATGGAAACACCATATATTTT. It translates to CATEGGGNGNTIYF.

This clone is a singleton in its sample. This sequence joins TRBV18 and TRBJ1-2; a weak D match, TRBD1 (5 bases). This CDR3 comprises 13 residues. Per the germline V gene, CDR1 is KGHSH and CDR2 is LQKENI. V lost 4 bases and J 4 bases, leaving 10 bases between the germline ends. The CDR3 spells CASSRGGGYGYTF. The CDR3 DNA sequence: TGTGCCAGCTCACGGGGCGGGGGCTATGGCTACACCTTC.

V usage is TRBV7-2 and J usage is TRBJ2-7, with 10 bases lining up with TRBD1. In germline, CDR1 is SGHTA, CDR2 FQGNSA. J was trimmed by 3 bases and V by 6 bases; bases with no gene match: 11. This CDR3 spans 16 amino acids. As DNA, the CDR3 is TGTGCCAGCAGTCCGCGGCTGGGACAGGGGAACTACGAGCAGTACTTC. It codes for CASSPRLGQGNYEQYF.

The gene calls are TRBV6-5 and TRBJ1-4, with TRBD1 as a possible D gene (5 bases). V was trimmed by 5 bases and J by 5 bases, leaving 15 bases between them. CDR1 is MNHEY, CDR2 SVGAGI, per germline. This CDR3 has 15 residues. This CDR3 is CASSPGVGGNEKLFF. CDR3 DNA: TGTGCCAGCAGTCCCGGGGTGGGGGGGAATGAAAAACTGTTTTTT.

The CDR3 loop reads CASSPGSYGYTF. The CDR3 DNA sequence: TGTGCCAGCAGCCCCGGGAGCTATGGCTACACCTTC. J is TRBJ1-2 and V is TRBV5-6, with no clear D. The CDR3 spans 12 residues. V lost 4 bases and J lost 4, with 8 bases in between. CDR1 is SGHDT and CDR2 is YYEEEE in the germline V gene. The entire variable domain, with the rest obtained from reference TRBV5-6 and TRBJ1-2, is as follows: DAGVTQSPTHLIKTRGQQVTLRCSPKSGHDTVSWYQQALGQGPQFIFQYYEEEERQRGNFPDRFSGHQFPNYSSELNVNALLLGDSALYLCASSPGSYGYTFGSGTRLTVV.

The rearrangement links TRBV9 to TRBJ2-1; 12 positions match TRBD2. With 0 bases clipped from V and 9 bases from J, the junction kept 7 bases outside the gene matches. CDR3 size: 16 residues. From germline, CDR1 is SGDLS and CDR2 YYNGEE. This CDR3 reads CASSVATSGGVVEQFF. In nucleotides, the CDR3 is TGTGCCAGCAGCGTAGCGACTAGCGGGGGTGTCGTTGAGCAGTTCTTC.